This record concerns one T cell receptor (beta chain) sequence. Its antigen remains unidentified. The sample belongs to a study of vaccination effects on CD4 cells after COVID-19. The wider study: The vaccine given was either BNT162b2 or mRNA-1273, in two doses.

Study-wide points: There was only 1 of 255 vaccine-induced clones in healthy vaccinees that cross-reacted with common cold coronaviruses.

The CDR3 length is 11 residues. The V and J ends lost 4 bases and 8 bases respectively, with 8 bases between them. This table comes from immunoSEQ multiplex PCR, and its TCRdb copy is limited to in-frame clones, with some not included. The data hold 30,000 to 40,000 clones, with around 73% observed a single time. In the ViraFEST assay, antigen-specific CD4+ clonotypes were identified by expansion after peptide-pool stimulation. It was after 10 days of culture that CD4+ T cells were isolated. Vaccine recipients, nucleocapsid antibody negative, had no prior SARS-CoV-2 infection. The specimen comprised CD4+ T cells from PBMCs cultured with HCoV-OC43 spike peptides, sampled before COVID-19 vaccination. The subset here: HCoV-OC43 spike overlapping peptide pool stimulation. The V call is TRBV12-3 or TRBV12-4, the J call TRBJ1-2, with D unresolved. The receptor was derived from a human donor who received a COVID-19 vaccine. DNA of the CDR3: TGTGCCAGCAGTTCCGGCTTCGGCTACACCTTC. Its protein is CASSSGFGYTF.